These 29 T cell receptor beta chains originate from one sample sequenced in a study of TIL therapy for anti-PD-1-resistant metastatic lung cancer. This was the immunoSEQ v3 assay. Profiled with immunoSEQ multiplex PCR; TCRdb holds only in-frame clones, not every one. The sample consists of approximately 97,000 clones, under 70% of them appearing once. As to time point: pre-treatment sample, taken before nivolumab and TIL therapy. Most excised metastases sampled were pleural nodules or supraclavicular lymph nodes. The material was tumor tissue, obtained at baseline. These receptor sequences come from a person aged 25-85 years with non-small cell lung cancer.

The chain joins TRBV24-1 to TRBJ2-2; 14 nucleotides agree with TRBD2. This CDR3 comprises 17 residues. The junction had 6 bases not matched to a gene; V was cut back by 7 bases and J by 3 bases. Germline V gene sequence: CDR1 KGHDR, CDR2 SFDVKD. This CDR3 reads CATRGLAGAGYTGELFF. The CDR3 DNA reads as TGTGCCACCAGGGGACTAGCGGGGGCAGGGTACACCGGGGAGCTGTTTTTT.

The chain recombines TRBV5-1 with TRBJ2-4; D uncertain. Germline CDR1 is SGHRS and CDR2 is YFSETQ. Trimming removed 8 bases at V and 1 base at J, with 13 bases between. The CDR3 has 14 residues. The CDR3 nucleotides are TGCGCCAGTCGGCGTGAGGAGGCCAAAAACATTCAGTACTTC. The encoded protein is CASRREEAKNIQYF.

A note on this clone: Other DNA sequences within the sample encode an identical CDR3. The gene calls are TRBV7-6 and TRBJ2-2, with 9 bases identical to TRBD1. V lost 5 bases, J lost 5 bases, and 12 bases stayed unmatched. This CDR3 has 17 amino acids. Per germline, CDR1 SGHVS and CDR2 FNYEAQ. CDR3 residues: CASSLETGGSGTGELFF. The CDR3 region has the DNA TGTGCCAGCAGCCTAGAGACAGGGGGTTCGGGAACCGGGGAGCTGTTTTTT.

This chain links TRBV11-1 with TRBJ2-7; D call uncertain. The length of the CDR3 is 13 residues. V lost 3 bases and J lost 1, with 7 bases in between. Germline assignment: CDR1 SGHAT and CDR2 FQDESV (reference sequence). The CDR3 DNA reads TGTGCCAGCAGCTTGGGCATATCCTACGAGCAGTACTTC. Protein sequence: CASSLGISYEQYF.

This rearrangement joins TRBV6-5 to TRBJ2-7, with TRBD1 matching over 7 bases. This CDR3 is built from 15 residues. The germline gives CDR1 MNHEY, CDR2 SVGAGI. V gave up 0 bases and J gave up 6 bases; unmatched junction bases: 8. Written as DNA, the CDR3 is TGTGCCAGCAGTTACTCTCGGACAGGCTCTGGCGAGCAGTACTTC. Translating it yields CASSYSRTGSGEQYF.

V gene TRBV14 combines with J gene TRBJ2-6; D is possibly TRBD2 (6 bases). Germline V gives CDR1 SGHDN, CDR2 FVKESK. Trimming took 7 bases from V and 4 from J, leaving 14 bases between them. This CDR3 has 15 amino acids. This CDR3 is CASTPGETGANVLTF. The CDR3 nucleotides read TGTGCCAGCACCCCGGGAGAAACCGGGGCCAACGTCCTGACTTTC.

As concerns this clone: At one end the junction does not follow the germline gene, possibly because of a read error. The J gene is TRBJ2-5, the V gene TRBV14, with D unclear. The germline gives CDR1 SGHDN, CDR2 FVKESK. CDR3 length: 12 residues. CDR3 region: CASSQGQGTQYF. The CDR3 nucleotides read TGTGCCAGCAGCCAAGGGCAAGGGACCCAGTACTTC. The full variable domain, its missing parts supplied by reference TRBV14 and TRBJ2-5, is EAGVTQFPSHSVIEKGQTVTLRCDPISGHDNLYWYRRVMGKEIKFLLHFVKESKQDESGMPNNRFLAERTGGTYSTLKVQPAELEDSGVYFCASSQGQGTQYFGPGTRLLVL.

This sequence joins TRBV28 and TRBJ1-4; D uncertain. This CDR3 is built from 15 residues. V shed 1 base and J shed 0 bases, with 6 bases lying between them. Germline V lookup: CDR1 MDHEN, CDR2 SYDVKM. The CDR3 loop reads CASSLFGPTNEKLFF. Written as DNA, the CDR3 is TGTGCCAGCAGTTTATTTGGGCCAACTAATGAAAAACTGTTTTTT.

By sample share, this clone is medium-sized (0.01 to 0.1%). V gene TRBV12-5 combines with J gene TRBJ1-1; 9 bases match TRBD1. V trimming: 3 bases; J trimming: 11 bases; junction bases outside the gene matches: 4. There are 12 residues in the CDR3. The germline gives CDR1 LGHNT, CDR2 FRNRAP. CDR3 bases: TGTGCTAGTGGTTTAGGACAGGGGACGGCTTTCTTT. Translating gives CASGLGQGTAFF.

The chain uses TRBV7-2 and TRBJ2-5, with D perhaps matching TRBD2 (5 bases). V gave up 2 bases and J gave up 5 bases, with 9 bases separating them. Germline V gene data show CDR1 as SGHTA and CDR2 as FQGNSA. The CDR3 has 13 residues. The CDR3 is CASSLQRGETQYF. The CDR3 DNA follows: TGTGCCAGCAGCTTACAGCGAGGGGAGACCCAGTACTTC. The whole variable domain, filled in from reference TRBV7-2 and TRBJ2-5, reads GAGVSQSPSNKVTEKGKDVELRCDPISGHTALYWYRQSLGQGLEFLIYFQGNSAPDKSGLPSDRFSAERTGGSVSTLTIQRTQQEDSAVYLCASSLQRGETQYFGPGTRLLVL.

This sequence joins TRBV5-4 and TRBJ1-2; no clear D gene. Germline assignment: CDR1 SGHNT and CDR2 YYREEE (reference sequence). The CDR3 loop spans 14 amino acids. Trimming cost V 0 bases and J 5 bases, with 11 bases left between them. The CDR3 spells CASSLEWQPYGYTF. In nucleotides, the CDR3 is TGTGCCAGCAGCTTGGAGTGGCAGCCGTATGGCTACACCTTC.

This clone was recorded a few times. The gene calls are TRBV30 and TRBJ2-2, with D perhaps TRBD2 (5 bases). CDR1 GTSNPN and CDR2 SVGIG come from the germline V gene (reference sequence). The CDR3 totals 14 residues. The V end lost 5 bases, the J end lost 4 bases, and 14 bases lay between the germline ends. The CDR3 DNA reads as TGTGCCTGGGAGGGTCGGGTCGGCACCGGGGAGCTGTTTTTT. Translation gives CAWEGRVGTGELFF. The full variable domain, rest sourced from reference TRBV30 and TRBJ2-2, is SQTIHQWPATLVQPVGSPLSLECTVEGTSNPNLYWYRQAAGRGLQLLFYSVGIGQISSEVPQNLSASRPQDRQFILSSKKLLLSDSGFYLCAWEGRVGTGELFFGEGSRLTVL.

This clone was recorded only once. The chain has TRBV5-6 and TRBJ2-5; TRBD1 matches 12 bases. Trimming at V came to 4 bases and at J to 5 bases, leaving 6 bases not matched to a gene. CDR1 and CDR2 (germline): SGHDT, YYEEEE. The CDR3 length is 15 residues. CDR3 sequence: CASSRAGTGGETQYF. CDR3 bases: TGTGCCAGCAGCCGTGCAGGGACAGGGGGCGAGACCCAGTACTTC.

The chain carries TRBV4-1 and TRBJ1-4, with D perhaps TRBD1 (5 bases). Looked up from germline, CDR1 is MGHRA and CDR2 is YSYEKL. The V gene lost 0 bases and the J gene lost 4 bases, with 9 bases spanning the gap. The CDR3 sequence is 15 residues long. This CDR3 is CASSQDGTDNEKLFF. Here the CDR3 DNA reads TGCGCCAGCAGCCAAGATGGGACTGATAATGAAAAACTGTTTTTT.

V is TRBV6-6 and J is TRBJ2-5, with a tentative D call TRBD1 (6 bases). V was trimmed by 7 bases and J by 0 bases, leaving 18 bases between them. This CDR3 is 16 amino acids long. The germline V gene encodes CDR1 MNHNY and CDR2 SVGAGI (reference sequence). Written as DNA, the CDR3 is TGTGCCAGCACCGGGGCAGGAAGGGGGTACCAAGAGACCCAGTACTTC. Encoded protein: CASTGAGRGYQETQYF.

The gene calls are TRBV7-2 and TRBJ2-2; the D gene could be TRBD1 or TRBD2 (5 bases each). The CDR3 runs 16 residues. V lost 1 base, J lost 0 bases, and 9 bases lay in between. The germline gives CDR1 SGHTA, CDR2 FQGNSA. The CDR3 DNA sequence: TGTGCCAGCAGCTTAGAGGGACGTGCGAACACCGGGGAGCTGTTTTTT. It encodes CASSLEGRANTGELFF.

The table lists this clone with many counts. The chain has TRBV5-4 and TRBJ1-3, with D uncertain. The CDR3 spans 14 residues. Germline V gene lookup returns CDR1 SGHNT and CDR2 YYREEE (reference sequence). V gave up 5 bases and J gave up 2 bases, with 11 bases separating them. The CDR3 loop reads CASRPLGAGNTIYF. The CDR3 bases are TGTGCCAGCAGACCTCTAGGCGCTGGAAACACCATATATTTT. Full variable domain (missing parts from reference TRBV5-4 and TRBJ1-3): ETGVTQSPTHLIKTRGQQVTLRCSSQSGHNTVSWYQQALGQGPQFIFQYYREEENGRGNFPPRFSGLQFPNYSSELNVNALELDDSALYLCASRPLGAGNTIYFGEGSWLTVV.

This clone was recorded a few times. This chain connects TRBV7-9 to TRBJ1-4, with a possible D match to TRBD1 (5 bases). The germline V gene has CDR1 SEHNR and CDR2 FQNEAQ (reference sequence). Trimming took 11 bases from V and 5 from J, leaving 12 bases between them. The CDR3 contains 12 residues. CDR3 DNA sequence: TGTGCCGGGGCAGGGTCCAATGAAAAACTGTTTTTT. Translated: CAGAGSNEKLFF.

This rearrangement joins TRBV18 to TRBJ2-2, with 9 bases that match TRBD1. Germline lookup yields CDR1 KGHSH and CDR2 LQKENI. The CDR3 covers 18 residues. The J segment lost 5 bases and the V segment lost 0 bases, leaving 10 bases of the junction unmatched. CDR3 nucleotide sequence: TGTGCCAGCTCACCACCGGGACAGGGATTCGAAGAAACCGGGGAGCTGTTTTTT. It translates to CASSPPGQGFEETGELFF.

The sample holds a few counts of this clone. J is TRBJ2-7 and V is TRBV6-6; D tentatively fits TRBD1 or TRBD2 (6 bases each). This CDR3 is 15 amino acids long. Germline V lookup: CDR1 MNHNY, CDR2 SVGAGI (reference sequence). The V and J ends lost 8 bases and 2 bases respectively, with 19 bases between them. The CDR3 nucleotides read TGTGCCAGCGAGGGGGGTGGGCAGGGTACCTACGAGCAGTACTTC. This codes for CASEGGGQGTYEQYF.

CDR3 region: CASSMTSFKETQYF. Written as DNA, the CDR3 is TGTGCCAGCAGCATGACTAGCTTCAAAGAGACCCAGTACTTC. The chain employs TRBV6-2 or TRBV6-3 and TRBJ2-5, with TRBD2 identical over 7 bases. This CDR3 spans 14 amino acids. V shed 6 bases, J shed 3 bases, and the junction held 7 bases outside the gene matches. Germline lookup yields CDR1 MNHEY and CDR2 SVGEGT.

The genes are TRBV30 and TRBJ1-6, with D possibly TRBD1 on 5 matching bases. This CDR3 contains 12 residues. Trimming left V 5 bases short and J 6 bases short, with 8 bases between. Germline CDR1 GTSNPN, CDR2 SVGIG (reference sequence). The CDR3 sequence: CAWATANSPLHF. The CDR3 DNA follows: TGTGCCTGGGCGACAGCTAATTCACCCCTCCACTTT.

This clone was seen once. This chain connects TRBV6-6 to TRBJ2-1; TRBD2 aligns across 8 bases. This CDR3 region has 14 residues. The V segment lost 2 bases and the J segment 6 bases; nucleotides outside the gene matches: 3. CDR1 and CDR2 from the germline V gene are MNHNY and SVGAGI (reference sequence). The CDR3: CASSYRGTSNEQFF. In DNA form, the CDR3 reads TGTGCCAGCAGTTACCGCGGGACTAGCAATGAGCAGTTCTTC.

The chain carries TRBV9 and TRBJ2-7; D possibly corresponds to TRBD2 (7 bases). Deletions cut 0 bases from V and 0 bases from J, with 13 bases between. The CDR3 consists of 16 residues. In germline, CDR1 is SGDLS, CDR2 YYNGEE. CDR3 nucleotides: TGTGCCAGCAGCGTAGAGGGAGGGGGAATCTCCTACGAGCAGTACTTC. Its protein is CASSVEGGGISYEQYF.

This clone was seen a single time. The CDR3 nucleotides read TGTGCCAGCTCATCTTCGACAACGCCCTCGGGAGAGCAGTACTTC. Encoded protein: CASSSSTTPSGEQYF. The V and J genes are TRBV18 and TRBJ2-7, with D perhaps TRBD2 (5 bases). Trimming took off 5 bases at V and 7 bases at J, with 21 bases between the two ends. Germline assignment: CDR1 KGHSH and CDR2 LQKENI. CDR3 length equals 15 residues. Full variable domain (remainder filled in from reference TRBV18 and TRBJ2-7): NAGVMQNPRHLVRRRGQEARLRCSPMKGHSHVYWYRQLPEEGLKFMVYLQKENIIDESGMPKERFSAEFPKEGPSILRIQQVVRGDSAAYFCASSSSTTPSGEQYFGPGTRLTVT.

This rearrangement joins TRBV12-3 or TRBV12-4 to TRBJ1-3; the D is unclear. This CDR3 contains 13 residues. Trimming took 3 bases from V and 6 from J, leaving 9 bases between them. CDR3 nucleotide sequence: TGTGCCAGCAGTTTTCGGAACCAAAACACCATATATTTT. Its translation is CASSFRNQNTIYF.

The gene calls are TRBV5-1 and TRBJ2-3; D is unclear. V lost 5 bases, J lost 0 bases, and 7 bases lay in between. Germline CDR1 SGHRS, CDR2 YFSETQ. The length of the CDR3 is 13 residues. CDR3 residues: CASSVGSTDTQYF. The CDR3 bases are TGCGCCAGCAGTGTCGGGAGCACAGATACGCAGTATTTT.

This clone was seen more than once but under ten times. The rearrangement uses TRBV10-3 and TRBJ2-5; D is ambiguous. V was pared by 6 bases and J by 4 bases, with 9 bases between. Germline V CDR1 and CDR2: ENHRY, SYGVKD. The length of the CDR3 is 12 residues. The CDR3 reads CAISSETETQYF. CDR3 DNA sequence: TGTGCCATCAGCTCGGAGACAGAGACCCAGTACTTC.

The chain recombines TRBV3-1 (or the pseudogene TRBV3-2) with TRBJ2-5, with D maybe TRBD2 (5 bases). With 2 bases removed from V and 3 bases from J, the gap between germline ends came to 7 bases. Germline V gives CDR1 LGHDT, CDR2 YNNKEL (reference sequence). The CDR3 has 13 amino acids. As DNA, the CDR3 is TGTGCCAGCAGCCAATGGGGAGAAGAGACCCAGTACTTC. Protein: CASSQWGEETQYF.